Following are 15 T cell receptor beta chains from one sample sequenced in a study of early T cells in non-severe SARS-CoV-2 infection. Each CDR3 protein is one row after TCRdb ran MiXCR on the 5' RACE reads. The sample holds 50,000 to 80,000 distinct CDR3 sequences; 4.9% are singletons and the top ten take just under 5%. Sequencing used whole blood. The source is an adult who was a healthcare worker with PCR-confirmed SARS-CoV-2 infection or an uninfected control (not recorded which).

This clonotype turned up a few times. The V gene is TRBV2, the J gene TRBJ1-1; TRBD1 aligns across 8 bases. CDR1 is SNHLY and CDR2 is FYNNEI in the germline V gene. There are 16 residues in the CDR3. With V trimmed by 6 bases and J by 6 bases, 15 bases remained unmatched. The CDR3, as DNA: TGTGCCAGCAGAGATAGCGGGCCAGGGGGCAGATCTGAAGCTTTCTTT. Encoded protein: CASRDSGPGGRSEAFF.

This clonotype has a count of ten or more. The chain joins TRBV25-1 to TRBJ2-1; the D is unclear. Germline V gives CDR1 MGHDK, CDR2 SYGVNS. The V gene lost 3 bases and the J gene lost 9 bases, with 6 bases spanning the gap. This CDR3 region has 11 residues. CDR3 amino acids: CASSDGVEQFF. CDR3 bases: TGTGCCAGCAGTGATGGCGTTGAGCAGTTCTTC.

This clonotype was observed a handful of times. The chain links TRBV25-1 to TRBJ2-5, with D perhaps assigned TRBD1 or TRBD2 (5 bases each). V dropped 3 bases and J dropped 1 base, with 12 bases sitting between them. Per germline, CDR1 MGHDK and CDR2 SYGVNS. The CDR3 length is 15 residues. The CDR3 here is CASSDPVGTQETQYF. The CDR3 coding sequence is TGTGCCAGCAGTGACCCTGTGGGGACCCAAGAGACCCAGTACTTC.

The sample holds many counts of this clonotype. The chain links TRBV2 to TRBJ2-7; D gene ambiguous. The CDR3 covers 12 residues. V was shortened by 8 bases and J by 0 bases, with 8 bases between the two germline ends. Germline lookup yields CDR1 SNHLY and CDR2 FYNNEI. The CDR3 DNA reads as TGTGCCAGCGAGACCGCCTCCTACGAGCAGTACTTC. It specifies CASETASYEQYF.

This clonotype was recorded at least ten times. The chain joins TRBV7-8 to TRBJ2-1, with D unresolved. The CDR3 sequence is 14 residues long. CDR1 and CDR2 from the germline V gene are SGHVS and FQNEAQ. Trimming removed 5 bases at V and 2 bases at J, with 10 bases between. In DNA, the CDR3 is TGTGCCAGCAGCCCTACTCCTACCTACAATGAGCAGTTCTTC. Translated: CASSPTPTYNEQFF.

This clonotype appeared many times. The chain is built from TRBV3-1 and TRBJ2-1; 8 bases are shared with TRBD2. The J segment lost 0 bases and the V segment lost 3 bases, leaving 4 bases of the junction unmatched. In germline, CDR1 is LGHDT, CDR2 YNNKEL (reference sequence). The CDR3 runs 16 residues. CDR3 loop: CASSQASGSSYNEQFF. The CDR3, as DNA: TGTGCCAGCAGCCAGGCGAGCGGGAGCTCCTACAATGAGCAGTTCTTC.

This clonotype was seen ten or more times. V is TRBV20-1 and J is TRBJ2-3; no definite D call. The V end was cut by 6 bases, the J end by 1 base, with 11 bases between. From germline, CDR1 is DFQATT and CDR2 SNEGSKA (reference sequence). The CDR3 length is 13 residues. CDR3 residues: CSAEPSGTDTQYF. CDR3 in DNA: TGCAGTGCGGAGCCGTCGGGCACAGATACGCAGTATTTT.

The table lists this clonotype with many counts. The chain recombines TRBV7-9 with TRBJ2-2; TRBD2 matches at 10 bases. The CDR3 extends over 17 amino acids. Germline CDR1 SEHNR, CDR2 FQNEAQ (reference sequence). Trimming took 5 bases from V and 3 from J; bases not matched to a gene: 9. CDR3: CASSRSGSGRYTGELFF. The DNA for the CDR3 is TGTGCCAGCAGCCGGTCCGGTAGCGGGAGGTACACCGGGGAGCTGTTTTTT.

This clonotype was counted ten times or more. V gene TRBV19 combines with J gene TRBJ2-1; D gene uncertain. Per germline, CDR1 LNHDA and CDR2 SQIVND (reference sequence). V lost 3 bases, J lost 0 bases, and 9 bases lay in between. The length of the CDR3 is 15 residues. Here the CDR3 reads CASSIRPSSYNEQFF. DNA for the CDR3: TGTGCCAGTAGTATTAGACCAAGCTCCTACAATGAGCAGTTCTTC.

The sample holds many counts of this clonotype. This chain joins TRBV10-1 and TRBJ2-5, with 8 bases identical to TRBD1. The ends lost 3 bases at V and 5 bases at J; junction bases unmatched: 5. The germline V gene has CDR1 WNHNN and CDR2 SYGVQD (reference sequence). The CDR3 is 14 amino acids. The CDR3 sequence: CASSEGQGEETQYF. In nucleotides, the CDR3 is TGCGCCAGCAGTGAAGGACAGGGTGAGGAGACCCAGTACTTC.

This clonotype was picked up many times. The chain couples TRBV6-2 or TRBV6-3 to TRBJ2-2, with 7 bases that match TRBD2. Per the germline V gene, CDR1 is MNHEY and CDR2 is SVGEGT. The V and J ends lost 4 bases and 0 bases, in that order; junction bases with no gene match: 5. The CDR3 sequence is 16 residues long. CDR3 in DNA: TGTGCCAGCAGTTCCTCTAGCGGAACGAACACCGGGGAGCTGTTTTTT. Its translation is CASSSSSGTNTGELFF.

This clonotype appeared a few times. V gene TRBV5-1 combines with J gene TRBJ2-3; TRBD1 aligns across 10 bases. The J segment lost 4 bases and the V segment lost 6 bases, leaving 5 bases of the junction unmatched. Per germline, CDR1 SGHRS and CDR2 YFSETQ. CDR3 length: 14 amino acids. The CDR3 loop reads CASTWDRGADTQYF. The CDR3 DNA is TGCGCCAGCACCTGGGACAGGGGTGCAGATACGCAGTATTTT.

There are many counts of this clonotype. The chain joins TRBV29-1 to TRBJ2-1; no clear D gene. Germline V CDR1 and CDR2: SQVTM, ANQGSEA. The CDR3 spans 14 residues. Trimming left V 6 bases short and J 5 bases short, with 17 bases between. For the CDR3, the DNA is TGCAGCGTGTTCCAACGAGGACGGGACAATGAGCAGTTCTTC. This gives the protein CSVFQRGRDNEQFF.

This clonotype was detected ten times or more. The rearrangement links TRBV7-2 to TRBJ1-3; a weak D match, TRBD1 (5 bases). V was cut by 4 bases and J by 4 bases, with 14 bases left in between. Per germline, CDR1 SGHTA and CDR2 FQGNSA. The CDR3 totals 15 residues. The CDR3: CASSSNGAPGNTIYF. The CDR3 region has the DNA TGTGCCAGCAGCTCAAATGGGGCGCCGGGAAACACCATATATTTT.

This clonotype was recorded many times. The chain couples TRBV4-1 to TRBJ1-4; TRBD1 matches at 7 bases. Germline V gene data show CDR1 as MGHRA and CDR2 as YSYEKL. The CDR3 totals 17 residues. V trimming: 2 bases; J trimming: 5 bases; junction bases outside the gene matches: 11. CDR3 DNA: TGCGCCAGCAGCCAAAACCGCGGACAGGAGAAAAATGAAAAACTGTTTTTT. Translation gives CASSQNRGQEKNEKLFF.